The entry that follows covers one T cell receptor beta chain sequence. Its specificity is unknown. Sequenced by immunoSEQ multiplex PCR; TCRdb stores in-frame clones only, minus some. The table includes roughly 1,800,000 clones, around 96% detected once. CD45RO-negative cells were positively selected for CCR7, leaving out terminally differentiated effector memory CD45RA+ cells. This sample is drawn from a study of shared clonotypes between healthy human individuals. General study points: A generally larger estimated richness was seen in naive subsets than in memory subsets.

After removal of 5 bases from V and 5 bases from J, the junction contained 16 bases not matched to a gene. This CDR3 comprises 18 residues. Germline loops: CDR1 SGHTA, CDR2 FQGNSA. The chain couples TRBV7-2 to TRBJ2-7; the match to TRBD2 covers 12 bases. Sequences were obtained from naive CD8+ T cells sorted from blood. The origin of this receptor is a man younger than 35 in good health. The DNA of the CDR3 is TGTGCCAGCAGCGAAGATTGGCTAGCGGGAGGGTATAACCACGAGCAGTACTTC. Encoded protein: CASSEDWLAGGYNHEQYF.